A selection of T cell receptor beta chains follows, all from one sample in a study of chemoradiotherapy in HPV16-positive cancers. Assay: immunoSEQ multiplex PCR; the TCRdb copy retains only in-frame clones and omits some. The sample has some 9,300 clones, about 82% seen once. The sequencing used blood, collected from a patient who underwent chemoradiotherapy. The receptors shown here come from a human donor with HPV-associated anogenital cancer. Both conserved end residues are part of each CDR3. The D gene is left open where the match is weak.

v_call: TRBV9
j_call: TRBJ2-7
d_call: -
cdr3_aa: CASSVDGTPNEQYF

v_call: TRBV27
j_call: TRBJ2-5
d_call: TRBD2
cdr3_aa: CASSHGTSGGAGETQYF

v_call: TRBV7-2
j_call: TRBJ2-7
d_call: -
cdr3_aa: CASSLAAIGGYEQYF

v_call: TRBV6-1
j_call: TRBJ1-2
d_call: -
cdr3_aa: CASSEAGSLYGYTF

v_call: TRBV5-1
j_call: TRBJ2-5
d_call: TRBD1
cdr3_aa: CASSSGQLQETQYF

v_call: TRBV6-1
j_call: TRBJ1-1
d_call: TRBD1
cdr3_aa: CASSADRGLPGREAFF

v_call: TRBV5-4
j_call: TRBJ2-4
d_call: -
cdr3_aa: CASSPDGAAKNIQYF

v_call: TRBV7-2
j_call: TRBJ1-2
d_call: -
cdr3_aa: CASSLLLDGYTF

v_call: TRBV5-1
j_call: TRBJ2-7
d_call: -
cdr3_aa: CASRDAYEQYF

v_call: TRBV7-8
j_call: TRBJ2-7
d_call: TRBD1
cdr3_aa: CASSIQGIAYEQYF

v_call: TRBV27
j_call: TRBJ1-2
d_call: TRBD1
cdr3_aa: CASSLSVLGDRVYGYTF

v_call: TRBV7-9
j_call: TRBJ1-3
d_call: -
cdr3_aa: CASSFFLGAVSGNTIYF

v_call: TRBV7-9
j_call: TRBJ2-7
d_call: -
cdr3_aa: CASSSGPAGFYEQYF

v_call: TRBV5-1
j_call: TRBJ2-5
d_call: -
cdr3_aa: CASSLGTEQETQYF

v_call: TRBV6-6
j_call: TRBJ2-3
d_call: -
cdr3_aa: CASKSGGTDTQYF

v_call: TRBV11-1
j_call: TRBJ1-1
d_call: -
cdr3_aa: CASSISVGTEAFF